This entry features one T cell receptor beta chain sequence. These data originate in a study of blood T cell repertoires in COVID-19. Study processing details: Estimates of nucleated cell counts were drawn from the amplification of reference gene primers. Produced via immunoSEQ multiplex PCR; TCRdb's table is partial and in-frame only. From that table come the V and J calls and clone size; the DNA was used to work out D and trimming. The repertoire holds 160,000 or so clones, with 83% as singletons. Looked up from germline, CDR1 is SEHNR and CDR2 is FQNEAQ (reference sequence). V was pared by 4 bases and J by 7 bases, with 22 bases between. This CDR3 region has 16 residues.

The sample taken for sequencing was peripheral blood. The rearrangement links TRBV7-9 to TRBJ1-2; weak D call: TRBD1 (5 bases). This receptor was taken from a human donor in a cohort sampled during active COVID-19. CDR3 loop: CASSSETGRGESGYTF. The DNA of the CDR3 is TGTGCCAGCAGCTCCGAAACGGGACGGGGGGAGTCTGGCTACACCTTC.